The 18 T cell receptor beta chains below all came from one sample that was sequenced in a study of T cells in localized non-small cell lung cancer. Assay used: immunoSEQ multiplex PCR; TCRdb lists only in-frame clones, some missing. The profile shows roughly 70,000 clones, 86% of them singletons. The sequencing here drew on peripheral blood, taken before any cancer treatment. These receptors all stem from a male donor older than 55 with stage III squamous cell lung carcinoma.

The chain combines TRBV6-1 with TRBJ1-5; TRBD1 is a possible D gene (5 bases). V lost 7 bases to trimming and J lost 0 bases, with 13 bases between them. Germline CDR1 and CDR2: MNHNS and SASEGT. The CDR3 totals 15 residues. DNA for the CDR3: TGTGCCAGCACCGGGCCAGGGATTAGCAATCAGCCCCAGCATTTT. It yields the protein CASTGPGISNQPQHF.

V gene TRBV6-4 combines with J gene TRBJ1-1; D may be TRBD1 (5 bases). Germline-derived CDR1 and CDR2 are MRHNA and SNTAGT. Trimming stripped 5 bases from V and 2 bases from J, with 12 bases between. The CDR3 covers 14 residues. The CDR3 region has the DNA TGTGCCAGCAGTAGAAGCGGGGGAAACACTGAAGCTTTCTTT. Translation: CASSRSGGNTEAFF.

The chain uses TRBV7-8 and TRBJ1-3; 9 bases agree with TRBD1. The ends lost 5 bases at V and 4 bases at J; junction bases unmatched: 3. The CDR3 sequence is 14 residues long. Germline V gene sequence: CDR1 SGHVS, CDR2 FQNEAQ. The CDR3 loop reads CASSPGTGGNTIYF. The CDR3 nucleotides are TGTGCCAGCAGCCCAGGGACAGGGGGAAACACCATATATTTT. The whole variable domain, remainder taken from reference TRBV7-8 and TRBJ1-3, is GAGVSQSPRYKVAKRGQDVALRCDPISGHVSLFWYQQALGQGPEFLTYFQNEAQLDKSGLPSDRFFAERPEGSVSTLKIQRTQQEDSAVYLCASSPGTGGNTIYFGEGSWLTVV.

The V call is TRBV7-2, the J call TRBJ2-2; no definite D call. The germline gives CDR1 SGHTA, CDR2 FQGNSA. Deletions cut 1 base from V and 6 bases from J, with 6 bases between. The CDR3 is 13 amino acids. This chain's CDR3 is CASSLGRPGELFF. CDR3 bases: TGTGCCAGCAGCTTAGGCAGGCCCGGGGAGCTGTTTTTT.

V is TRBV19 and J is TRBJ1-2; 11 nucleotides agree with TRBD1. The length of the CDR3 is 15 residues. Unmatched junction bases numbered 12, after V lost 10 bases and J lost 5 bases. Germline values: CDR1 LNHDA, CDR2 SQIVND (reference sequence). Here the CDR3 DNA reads TGTGCCACCCACCCCGGACAGGGGGCTTGGTATGGCTACACCTTC. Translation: CATHPGQGAWYGYTF.

CDR3: CASSLWGQETQYF. For the CDR3, the DNA is TGTGCCAGCAGTTTATGGGGGCAAGAGACCCAGTACTTC. The chain employs TRBV6-5 and TRBJ2-5, with D tentatively TRBD1 or TRBD2 (5 bases each). This CDR3 contains 13 residues. The V end was cut by 4 bases, the J end by 2 bases, with 8 bases between. Germline CDR1 MNHEY, CDR2 SVGAGI.

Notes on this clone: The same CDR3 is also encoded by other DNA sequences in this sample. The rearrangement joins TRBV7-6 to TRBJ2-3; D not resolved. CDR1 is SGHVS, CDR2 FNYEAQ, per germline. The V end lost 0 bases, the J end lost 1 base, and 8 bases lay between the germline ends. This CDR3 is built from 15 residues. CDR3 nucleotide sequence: TGTGCCAGCAGCTTAGCTACCGGGCGCACAGATACGCAGTATTTT. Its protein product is CASSLATGRTDTQYF. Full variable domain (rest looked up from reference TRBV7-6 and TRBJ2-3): GAGVSQSPRYKVTKRGQDVALRCDPISGHVSLYWYRQALGQGPEFLTYFNYEAQQDKSGLPNDRFSAERPEGSISTLTIQRTEQRDSAMYRCASSLATGRTDTQYFGPGTRLTVL.

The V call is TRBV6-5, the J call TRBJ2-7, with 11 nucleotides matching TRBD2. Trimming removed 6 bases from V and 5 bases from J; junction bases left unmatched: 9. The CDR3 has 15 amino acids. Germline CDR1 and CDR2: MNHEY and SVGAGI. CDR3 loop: CASSPVAGGRNEQYV. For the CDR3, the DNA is TGTGCCAGCAGCCCTGTAGCGGGGGGGCGGAACGAGCAGTACGTC.

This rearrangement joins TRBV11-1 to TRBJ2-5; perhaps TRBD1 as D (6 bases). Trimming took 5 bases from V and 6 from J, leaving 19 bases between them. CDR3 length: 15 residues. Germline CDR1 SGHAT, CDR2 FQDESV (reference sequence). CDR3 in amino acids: CASSTAYRDGQTQYF. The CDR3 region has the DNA TGTGCCAGCAGCACAGCCTACAGGGACGGACAGACCCAGTACTTC.

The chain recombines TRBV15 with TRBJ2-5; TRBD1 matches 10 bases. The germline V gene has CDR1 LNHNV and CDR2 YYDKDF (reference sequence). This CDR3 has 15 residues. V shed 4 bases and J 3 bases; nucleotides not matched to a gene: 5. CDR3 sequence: CATSNLDRGEETQYF. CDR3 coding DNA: TGTGCCACCAGCAACCTGGACAGGGGGGAAGAGACCCAGTACTTC.

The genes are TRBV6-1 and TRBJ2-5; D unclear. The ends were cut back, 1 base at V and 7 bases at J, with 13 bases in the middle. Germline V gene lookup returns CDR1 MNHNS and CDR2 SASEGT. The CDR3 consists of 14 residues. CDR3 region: CASSEVAKEGTQYF. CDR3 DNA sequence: TGTGCCAGCAGTGAAGTGGCTAAAGAAGGGACCCAGTACTTC.

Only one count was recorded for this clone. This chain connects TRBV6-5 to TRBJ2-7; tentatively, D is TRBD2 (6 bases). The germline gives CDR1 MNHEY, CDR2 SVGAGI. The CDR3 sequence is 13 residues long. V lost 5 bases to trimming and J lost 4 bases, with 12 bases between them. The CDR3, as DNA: TGTGCCAGCAGTCCTCGGGGGTTGTACGAGCAGTACGTC. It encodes CASSPRGLYEQYV.

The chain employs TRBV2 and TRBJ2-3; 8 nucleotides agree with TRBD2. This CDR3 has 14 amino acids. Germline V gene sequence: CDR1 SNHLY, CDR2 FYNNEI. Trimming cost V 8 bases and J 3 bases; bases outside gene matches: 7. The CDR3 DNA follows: TGTGCCAGCTCTCCGGGGGGGATGACAGATACGCAGTATTTT. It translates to CASSPGGMTDTQYF. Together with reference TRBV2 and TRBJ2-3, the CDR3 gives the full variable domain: EPEVTQTPSHQVTQMGQEVILRCVPISNHLYFYWYRQILGQKVEFLVSFYNNEISEKSEIFDDQFSVERPDGSNFTLKIRSTKLEDSAMYFCASSPGGMTDTQYFGPGTRLTVL.

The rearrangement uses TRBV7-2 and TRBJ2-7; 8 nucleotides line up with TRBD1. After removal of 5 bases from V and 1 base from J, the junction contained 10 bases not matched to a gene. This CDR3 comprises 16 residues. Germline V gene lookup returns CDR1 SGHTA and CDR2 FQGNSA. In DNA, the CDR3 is TGTGCCAGCAGCCAGCCCCGGACAGGGAGATCCTACGAGCAGTACTTC. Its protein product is CASSQPRTGRSYEQYF.

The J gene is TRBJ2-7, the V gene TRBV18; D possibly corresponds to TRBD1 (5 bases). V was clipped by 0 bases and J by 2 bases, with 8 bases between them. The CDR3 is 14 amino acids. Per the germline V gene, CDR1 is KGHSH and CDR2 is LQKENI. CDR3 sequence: CASSPPNRPYEQYV. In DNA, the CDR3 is TGTGCCAGCTCACCACCCAACAGGCCCTACGAGCAGTACGTC.

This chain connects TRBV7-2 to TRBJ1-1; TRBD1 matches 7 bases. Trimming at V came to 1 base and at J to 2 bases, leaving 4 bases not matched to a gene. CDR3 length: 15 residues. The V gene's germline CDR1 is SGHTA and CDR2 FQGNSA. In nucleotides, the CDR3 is TGTGCCAGCAGCTTAGATACAGGGGATAACACTGAAGCTTTCTTT. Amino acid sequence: CASSLDTGDNTEAFF.

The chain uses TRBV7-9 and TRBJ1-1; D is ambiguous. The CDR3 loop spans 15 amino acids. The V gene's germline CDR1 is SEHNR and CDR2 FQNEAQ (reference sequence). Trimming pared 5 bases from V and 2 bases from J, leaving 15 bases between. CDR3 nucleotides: TGTGCCAGCAGCCCAGACACTGTGGGTAACACTGAAGCTTTCTTT. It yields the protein CASSPDTVGNTEAFF.

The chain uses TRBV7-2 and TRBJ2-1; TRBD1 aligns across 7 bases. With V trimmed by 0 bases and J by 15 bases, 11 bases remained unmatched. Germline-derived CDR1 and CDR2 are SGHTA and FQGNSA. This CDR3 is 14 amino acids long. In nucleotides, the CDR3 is TGTGCCAGCAGCTTAGCACTTCAGGAGACAGGGAGGTTCTTC. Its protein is CASSLALQETGRFF.